The rows below give T cell receptor beta chains drawn from one sample of a study of STAT5B mutations in CD4+ large granular lymphocyte leukemia. Profiling relied on immunoSEQ multiplex PCR, and the TCRdb table lists in-frame clones only, not all of them. The sample carries tens of thousands of clones, over 80% recorded once. Sequenced: CD4+ T cells from blood buffy coats. The receptors stem from a human donor in good health. The CDR3 runs from the conserved cysteine through the conserved F or W. A D gene is named only where the DNA matches it firmly. Only some rows state a clone size, as once, few, many or a class for expanded clones.

D: -; J: TRBJ2-4; size: -; V: TRBV4-2; DNA: TGTGCCAGCAGCCAAGACAGGGAAAACATTCAGTACTTC; CDR3: CASSQDRENIQYF
D: -; J: TRBJ1-1; size: -; V: TRBV28; DNA: TGTGCCAGCAGCGACTTAGGGAACACTGAAGCTTTCTTT; CDR3: CASSDLGNTEAFF
D: -; J: TRBJ2-7; size: few; V: TRBV6-1; DNA: TGTGCCAGCAGTCGGGGGACAGTATCCTACGAGCAGTACTTC; CDR3: CASSRGTVSYEQYF
D: TRBD1; J: TRBJ2-7; size: -; V: TRBV28; DNA: TGTGCCAGCAGTTCCTTTATCAGACAGGGGGGAGCGCACGAGCAGTACTTC; CDR3: CASSSFIRQGGAHEQYF
D: TRBD2; J: TRBJ2-3; size: -; V: TRBV5-4; DNA: TGTGCCAGCAGCCTCCGAGCTAGCGGGAGGGCCAGTGATACGCAGTATTTT; CDR3: CASSLRASGRASDTQYF
D: TRBD2; J: TRBJ2-6; size: -; V: TRBV2; DNA: TGTGCCAGCAATAGACTAGCGGGAGGTGGGGCCAACGTCCTGACTTTC; CDR3: CASNRLAGGGANVLTF
D: -; J: TRBJ2-7; size: -; V: TRBV7-3; DNA: TGTGCCAGCAGCTTAAACCCGGGGAGCTCCTACGAGCAGTACTTC; CDR3: CASSLNPGSSYEQYF
D: -; J: TRBJ1-2; size: -; V: TRBV7-9; DNA: TGTGCCAGCAGCGAAGCAGGGTGGGATGGCTACACCTTC; CDR3: CASSEAGWDGYTF
D: -; J: TRBJ2-1; size: -; V: TRBV7-9; DNA: TGTGCCAGCAGCTTAGTGGGTGGTAATGAGCAGTTCTTC; CDR3: CASSLVGGNEQFF
D: TRBD1; J: TRBJ2-7; size: -; V: TRBV6-1; DNA: TGCGCCAGCAGCGGACAGGTGCCCTACGAGCAGTACTTC; CDR3: CASSGQVPYEQYF
D: -; J: TRBJ1-1; size: -; V: TRBV7-2; DNA: TGTGCCAGCAGCGCTCGTCGGGGCGCTGAAGCTTTCTTT; CDR3: CASSARRGAEAFF
D: -; J: TRBJ2-7; size: -; V: TRBV6-5; DNA: TGTGCCAGCAGTTACTCAAATCCCGGGGTTATCTACGAGCAGTACTTC; CDR3: CASSYSNPGVIYEQYF
D: -; J: TRBJ1-1; size: -; V: TRBV4-1; DNA: TGCGCCAGCAGCAACACCGGAGGGGGGCGGAGGACTGAAGCTTTCTTT; CDR3: CASSNTGGGRRTEAFF
D: TRBD2; J: TRBJ2-2; size: -; V: TRBV2; DNA: TGTGCCAGCAGTAGACTAGCGGGAGCTGGGAACACCGGGGAGCTGTTTTTT; CDR3: CASSRLAGAGNTGELFF
D: -; J: TRBJ2-5; size: -; V: TRBV30; DNA: TGTGCCTGGAGCCGGGGGAGGAGGGGAAGGCAAGAGACCCAGTACTTC; CDR3: CAWSRGRRGRQETQYF
D: TRBD2; J: TRBJ2-1; size: -; V: TRBV5-1; DNA: TGCGCCAGCAGCCCTATCCTGACTAGCGGGGCATACAATGAGCAGTTCTTC; CDR3: CASSPILTSGAYNEQFF
D: -; J: TRBJ1-5; size: -; V: TRBV7-2; DNA: TGTGCCAGCAGCTTAGTAGTCGCCGGGGACGGGCAGCCCCAGCATTTT; CDR3: CASSLVVAGDGQPQHF
D: TRBD1; J: TRBJ2-5; size: -; V: TRBV25-1; DNA: TGTGCCAGCAGTGATCCACAGGGGACCCAAGAGACCCAGTACTTC; CDR3: CASSDPQGTQETQYF
D: -; J: TRBJ1-2; size: few; V: TRBV10-1; DNA: TGCGCCAGCAGTGAAAACAGGGACTATGGCTACACCTTC; CDR3: CASSENRDYGYTF
D: TRBD1; J: TRBJ1-1; size: -; V: TRBV7-2; DNA: TGTGCCAGCAGCGAAACAGGGGGGGAGAACACTGAAGCTTTCTTT; CDR3: CASSETGGENTEAFF
D: -; J: TRBJ2-5; size: -; V: TRBV5-8; DNA: TGTGCCAGCAGCTTGGGGCCAGGGAAAGAGACCCAGTACTTC; CDR3: CASSLGPGKETQYF
D: -; J: TRBJ2-4; size: -; V: TRBV2; DNA: TGTGCCAGCAGTGACGGGAGAGCCAAAAACATTCAGTACTTC; CDR3: CASSDGRAKNIQYF
D: TRBD1; J: TRBJ1-5; size: few; V: TRBV11-2; DNA: TGTGCCAGCAGCTCGAACAGGGGTGACGGCAATCAGCCCCAGCATTTT; CDR3: CASSSNRGDGNQPQHF
D: -; J: TRBJ2-6; size: -; V: TRBV7-7; DNA: TGTGCCAGCAGCTTAGCTACAGGGACTGGGGCCAACGTCCTGACTTTC; CDR3: CASSLATGTGANVLTF
D: -; J: TRBJ2-3; size: -; V: TRBV28; DNA: TGTGCCAGCAAGGTGGGGGGGCGTCTCACAGATACGCAGTATTTT; CDR3: CASKVGGRLTDTQYF
D: -; J: TRBJ2-1; size: -; V: TRBV7-2; DNA: TGTGCCAGCAGCCCCCAGCTTAGAAGTGGGAATGAGCAGTTCTTC; CDR3: CASSPQLRSGNEQFF
D: TRBD1; J: TRBJ1-5; size: -; V: TRBV28; DNA: TGTGCCAGCAGCAATATTCCGGGACAGGGGGCGAATCAGCCCCAGCATTTT; CDR3: CASSNIPGQGANQPQHF
D: -; J: TRBJ2-7; size: once; V: TRBV30; DNA: TGTGCCTGGAGCGAGGGGACCTACGAGCAGTACTTC; CDR3: CAWSEGTYEQYF
D: TRBD1; J: TRBJ2-7; size: few; V: TRBV6-6; DNA: TGTGCCAGCAGGAGAGAGGGGGCAGGGGCTCACGAGCAGTACTTC; CDR3: CASRREGAGAHEQYF
D: -; J: TRBJ2-7; size: -; V: TRBV14; DNA: TGTGCCAGCAACCCAGTAGGGGTCTACGAGCAGTACTTC; CDR3: CASNPVGVYEQYF